The following is a T cell receptor (beta chain) sequence with its context. TCRdb processed the RT-PCR reads anew with MiXCR; each CDR3 protein has one entry. This sample has 84,000 or so distinct CDR3 sequences; around 48% occur once, and the top ten carry around 55%. The data derive from a study of patients and donors after allogeneic stem cell transplantation. V lost 1 base and J 6 bases, leaving 7 bases between the germline ends. The CDR3 covers 12 residues. Per germline, CDR1 SGDLS and CDR2 YYNGEE. The chain uses TRBV9 and TRBJ1-2; unclear D gene. The sequence came from a human donor who was either an allogeneic HSCT recipient or a stem cell or donor lymphocyte infusion donor (not recorded which). It is not recorded whose cells these are; they may come from a transplant donor. The source material was blood, either unsorted or a sorted T cell fraction (not recorded which). The CDR3 DNA reads as TGTGCCAGCAGCGTAAATCGGCATGGCTACACCTTC. Translated: CASSVNRHGYTF.